This T cell receptor (beta chain) derives from a study of radiation and T cells in renal cell carcinoma. Study background: Nephrectomy followed 15 Gy stereotactic body radiation by 4 weeks.

Time point defined: baseline pretreatment blood. Treatment in this sample: 15 Gy SBRT to primary tumor, nephrectomy 4 weeks later. Measured with immunoSEQ multiplex PCR; TCRdb has only the in-frame clones, and not every one. The sample lists 70,000 to 95,000 clones, roughly four fifths occurring once. Study conclusions and caveats: From baseline, blood top tumor clonotypes peaked at 2 weeks post-radiation.

Germline V gene sequence: CDR1 MNHNY, CDR2 SVGAGI (reference sequence). V lost 6 bases to trimming and J lost 10 bases, with 22 bases between them. The CDR3 length is 15 residues. On this clone itself: No antigen is known for it.

This TCR was sampled from a man aged 60-69 years with renal cell carcinoma. Source: blood, taken from a patient whose treatment included radiotherapy and nephrectomy. This rearrangement joins TRBV6-6 to TRBJ2-1; D perhaps matches TRBD1 (5 bases). The CDR3 spells CASRPSGQMIPEQFF. The DNA of the CDR3 is TGTGCCAGCAGACCCTCAGGGCAGATGATACCCGAGCAGTTCTTC.